Below, one T cell receptor beta chain is given with its context. Its antigen specificity is not known. No base quality values were provided; no much bigger clone lies one nucleotide off. TCRbeta CDR3 regions were amplified from genomic DNA by means of the immunoSEQ Assay, a bias-controlled multiplex PCR. The original methods were these. The number of nucleated cells in each sample was estimated by amplification of reference gene primers within the assay. To quantify the absolute abundance of each unique TCRbeta CDR3 rearrangement, sequence reads were collapsed and filtered. For each sample, productive Simpson clonality was calculated as the square root of Simpson's diversity index across productive rearrangements. In TCRdb, the immuneACCESS table is reduced to in-frame sequences with V and J assigned. These tables do not hold every clone; where another copy was compared, an unresolved V gene accounts for under half, and the others remain unexplained. That table gives V, J and clone size, and the DNA gave D and trimming. The table for this sample lists 250,000 to 400,000 clones; roughly 84% of them were counted only once. The ten most abundant clones make up 1% of the sample.

This record belongs to a study of blood T cell repertoires in COVID-19 (dated by TCRdb to the early 2020s). Regarding the study in general: Samples covering the acute and convalescent phases of COVID-19 were provided by collaborators in the United States, Italy and Spain. The samples were drawn from the first 160 participants of the ongoing ImmuneRACE study and from 1,254 subjects provided by 6 global collaborators. The repertoires were released in a freely available public database meant as a resource for research on the immune response to SARS-CoV-2. Where available, HLA class I and class II types were obtained from metadata supplied by the sample provider rather than from assay-based typing. Sample metadata almost always included a de-identified subject ID, COVID-19 status, age in years and sex. Deeply sampled blood TCRbeta repertoires from subjects exposed to, actively infected with, or recovered from COVID-19 were included in the dataset. The prospective study material was composed of cDNA or gDNA derived from T cells, B-cell-depleted T cells, or PBMCs. Overall study outcomes, separate from this receptor: The amount of clinical and demographic metadata varied by source and participant and was provided uncurated.

V is cut back by 5 bases and J by 2 bases, with 12 bases in the junction unmatched. From the germline V gene, CDR1 is SGHVS and CDR2 is FQNEAQ. The CDR3 holds 17 amino acids from the cysteine to the phenylalanine. Only CDR3 DNA remains: 51 bases, in frame from the first base. Whole blood was collected in K2EDTA tubes by collaborating institutions according to the institutions' own protocols. For TCRbeta analysis, collaborator samples were shipped as frozen whole blood, as isolated PBMCs, or as DNA extracted from either sample type. This chain joins TRBV7-8 to TRBJ2-3; 8 middle bases align to TRBD2. The receptor was derived from a man aged 50 to 59 with active or convalescent COVID-19. Sequenced sample: peripheral blood. The DNA sequence is given as TGTGCCAGCAGCCCGTGGGAGGCGGGGGGTCTCACAGATACGCAGTATTTT. This is translated as CASSPWEAGGLTDTQYF.